The 27 T cell receptor beta chains in this list originate from one sample, sequenced in a study of blood T cell repertoires in COVID-19. TCRdb's table, derived via immunoSEQ multiplex PCR, lists solely in-frame clones and lacks some. The sample holds hundreds of thousands of clones, 85% to 90% seen once. The sample was PBMCs or T cells enriched from blood (not recorded which). These receptors were collected from a woman aged 18-35 years with acute COVID-19.

The CDR3 sequence: CASSLGPDYEQYF. CDR3 nucleotide sequence: TGTGCCAGCAGTTTAGGGCCAGATTACGAGCAGTACTTC. The V and J genes are TRBV12-3 or TRBV12-4 and TRBJ2-7; D is uncertain. Trimming cost V 1 base and J 4 bases, with 8 bases left between them. The CDR3 loop spans 13 amino acids.

V is TRBV5-6 and J is TRBJ2-5; D not certain. CDR3 length: 15 residues. Trimming stripped 0 bases from V and 0 bases from J, with 9 bases between. Germline V CDR1 and CDR2: SGHDT, YYEEEE. CDR3 in DNA: TGTGCCAGCAGCTTGGAGCAATTCTACCAAGAGACCCAGTACTTC. This encodes CASSLEQFYQETQYF.

This chain links TRBV5-4 with TRBJ2-7; D might be TRBD2 (5 bases). This CDR3 has 16 amino acids. CDR1 and CDR2 (germline): SGHNT, YYREEE (reference sequence). The V gene lost 5 bases and the J gene lost 0 bases, with 18 bases spanning the gap. In nucleotides, the CDR3 is TGTGCCAGCAGAAACCCAGACGGGGAAAGCTCCTACGAGCAGTACTTC. The encoded protein is CASRNPDGESSYEQYF.

Note on this clone: The same CDR3 also results from other DNA sequences found in this sample. This chain uses TRBV2 with TRBJ1-1; TRBD1 matches at 7 bases. This CDR3 has 14 amino acids. Germline V gene sequence: CDR1 SNHLY, CDR2 FYNNEI. Unmatched junction bases numbered 4, after V lost 5 bases and J lost 1 base. The CDR3 DNA reads TGTGCCAGCAGTTATGACAGGGAGAACACTGAAGCTTTCTTT. It is translated as CASSYDRENTEAFF. Full variable domain (outside the CDR3, taken from reference TRBV2 and TRBJ1-1): EPEVTQTPSHQVTQMGQEVILRCVPISNHLYFYWYRQILGQKVEFLVSFYNNEISEKSEIFDDQFSVERPDGSNFTLKIRSTKLEDSAMYFCASSYDRENTEAFFGQGTRLTVV.

V and J are TRBV28 and TRBJ2-1; 12 bases agree with TRBD2. Germline CDR1 reads MDHEN; CDR2 reads SYDVKM. V shed 1 base, J shed 0 bases, and the junction held 4 bases outside the gene matches. CDR3 length equals 18 residues. The CDR3 spells CASSLYPTSGSSYNEQFF. The DNA of the CDR3 is TGTGCCAGCAGTTTATATCCGACTAGCGGGAGCTCCTACAATGAGCAGTTCTTC.

The chain links TRBV12-5 to TRBJ2-5; weak D call: TRBD1 (5 bases). There are 16 residues in the CDR3. Trimming stripped 8 bases from V and 2 bases from J, with 21 bases between. Germline V gene sequence: CDR1 LGHNT, CDR2 FRNRAP. The CDR3 region is CASKPRRRQSQETQYF. The DNA for the CDR3 is TGTGCTAGTAAACCCCGCCGGCGACAGTCGCAAGAGACCCAGTACTTC.

V and J are TRBV4-1 and TRBJ2-7; 8 bases are shared with TRBD2. There are 16 residues in the CDR3. From germline, CDR1 is MGHRA and CDR2 YSYEKL. V lost 1 base and J lost 4; bases outside the gene matches: 9. The CDR3 region has the DNA TGCGCCAGCAGCCAAGCAGGGCGGGAGGCCCGGTACGAGCAGTACTTC. This encodes CASSQAGREARYEQYF.

Details on this clone: The identical CDR3 is also encoded by other nucleotide sequences in the sample. V is TRBV4-3 and J is TRBJ2-1; TRBD2 matches at 8 bases. V dropped 3 bases and J dropped 4; count of bases not matched to a gene: 5. CDR3 length: 15 amino acids. Germline V gene sequence: CDR1 LGHNA, CDR2 YSLEER. The CDR3 here is CASSHGLATYNEQFF. Here the CDR3 DNA reads TGCGCCAGCAGCCATGGACTAGCAACGTACAATGAGCAGTTCTTC.

V and J are TRBV11-2 and TRBJ1-5; possibly TRBD1 for D (6 bases). V was clipped by 1 base and J by 7 bases, with 11 bases between them. This CDR3 comprises 14 residues. CDR1 SGHAT and CDR2 FQNNGV come from the germline V gene. Here the CDR3 reads CASSLGGGDQPQHF. CDR3 in DNA: TGTGCCAGCAGCTTAGGGGGGGGCGACCAGCCCCAGCATTTT.

This chain links TRBV6-5 with TRBJ1-3; TRBD1 aligns across 7 bases. V dropped 2 bases and J dropped 2; count of bases not matched to a gene: 0. Germline V gives CDR1 MNHEY, CDR2 SVGAGI. This CDR3 has 14 amino acids. CDR3 coding DNA: TGTGCCAGCAGTTACGACAGGGCTGGAAACACCATATATTTT. This gives the protein CASSYDRAGNTIYF.

The rearrangement links TRBV10-1 to TRBJ2-5; 7 bases line up with TRBD1. Per germline, CDR1 WNHNN and CDR2 SYGVQD (reference sequence). Trimming cost V 4 bases and J 3 bases; bases outside gene matches: 11. The CDR3 has 16 residues. CDR3 sequence reads: CASSADLGTVKETQYF. DNA for the CDR3: TGCGCCAGCAGTGCGGATCTAGGGACAGTCAAAGAGACCCAGTACTTC.

This rearrangement joins TRBV28 to TRBJ1-5, with TRBD1 as a possible D gene (5 bases). The V end lost 7 bases, the J end lost 6 bases, and 22 bases lay between the germline ends. The CDR3 runs to 16 residues. Germline CDR1 is MDHEN and CDR2 is SYDVKM. CDR3 DNA sequence: TGTGCCAGCACTGGGGCAGGGAGGTCGGGTAGTCAGCCCCAGCATTTT. Its protein product is CASTGAGRSGSQPQHF.

The chain combines TRBV10-2 with TRBJ2-2, with TRBD1 matching over 7 bases. Per germline, CDR1 WSHSY and CDR2 SAAADI. CDR3 length equals 16 residues. V shed 7 bases, J shed 7 bases, and the junction held 15 bases outside the gene matches. CDR3 amino acids: CASNQQGFIYRGELFF. In nucleotides, the CDR3 is TGCGCCAGCAATCAACAGGGGTTTATCTATCGCGGGGAGCTGTTTTTT.

This clone was counted once. This rearrangement joins TRBV7-2 to TRBJ1-1; D is unresolved. Trimming shortened V by 5 bases and J by 1 base, and 8 bases separated the two germline ends. Germline V gives CDR1 SGHTA, CDR2 FQGNSA. The CDR3 contains 13 residues. In nucleotides, the CDR3 is TGTGCCAGCAGCACGACATGGAACACTGAAGCTTTCTTT. It specifies CASSTTWNTEAFF.

This sequence joins TRBV21-1 and TRBJ2-7; no DNA check was done on the table's D call, TRBD2. TRBV21-1 is described as a pseudogene. The CDR3 runs to 16 residues. CDR3 sequence reads: CASSGFSGGRLYEQYF. Written as DNA, the CDR3 is TGTGCCAGCAGCGGGTTTTCGGGGGGGCGACTATACGAGCAGTACTTC.

This chain connects TRBV5-5 to TRBJ1-3; D unresolved. Germline V lookup: CDR1 SGHKS, CDR2 YYEKEE (reference sequence). This CDR3 is built from 14 residues. V gave up 1 base and J gave up 8 bases, with 13 bases separating them. DNA for the CDR3: TGTGCCAGCAGCTTGCGATGGAGCTGGGACACCATATATTTT. Translation gives CASSLRWSWDTIYF. The full variable domain, in which reference TRBV5-5 and TRBJ1-3 provide the parts outside the CDR3, is DAGVTQSPTHLIKTRGQQVTLRCSPISGHKSVSWYQQVLGQGPQFIFQYYEKEERGRGNFPDRFSARQFPNYSSELNVNALLLGDSALYLCASSLRWSWDTIYFGEGSWLTVV.

V gene TRBV21-1 combines with J gene TRBJ2-7; TRBD1, the D gene given by the table, was not confirmed from the DNA. TRBV21-1 is a pseudogene. The CDR3 length is 14 residues. The CDR3 sequence: CASSKVDSSYEQYF. CDR3 DNA: TGTGCCAGCAGCAAAGTAGACAGCTCCTACGAGCAGTACTTC.

J is TRBJ2-1 and V is TRBV18; D is possibly TRBD1 (5 bases). V was clipped by 2 bases and J by 0 bases, with 11 bases between them. This CDR3 is built from 16 residues. CDR1 KGHSH and CDR2 LQKENI come from the germline V gene. The CDR3 spells CASSPRGLSSYNEQFF. The CDR3, as DNA: TGTGCCAGCTCACCAAGGGGCCTGAGCTCCTACAATGAGCAGTTCTTC.

The chain is built from TRBV3-1 (or the pseudogene TRBV3-2) and TRBJ2-3; 9 bases match TRBD2. Germline assignment: CDR1 LGHDT and CDR2 YNNKEL (reference sequence). The CDR3 runs to 18 residues. Trimming cost V 1 base and J 3 bases; bases outside gene matches: 11. Here the CDR3 reads CASSQGSRFSGRTDTQYF. The CDR3 DNA follows: TGTGCCAGCAGCCAAGGGTCGAGGTTTAGCGGGAGAACAGATACGCAGTATTTT.

The chain recombines TRBV9 with TRBJ2-1; 13 positions match TRBD2. The CDR3 contains 19 residues. Trimming took 4 bases from V and 2 from J; bases not matched to a gene: 12. The germline gives CDR1 SGDLS, CDR2 YYNGEE. The CDR3 spells CASSTRTSGSSHPYNEQFF. CDR3 in DNA: TGTGCCAGCAGCACCCGGACTAGCGGGAGTTCTCATCCCTACAATGAGCAGTTCTTC.

The rearrangement links TRBV7-9 to TRBJ2-1; TRBD2 might be the D (6 bases). Germline V gives CDR1 SEHNR, CDR2 FQNEAQ (reference sequence). The CDR3 covers 14 residues. Trimming left V 1 base short and J 7 bases short, with 11 bases between. The CDR3 DNA reads TGTGCCAGCAGCTTAGAGGCGGGATTGAATGAGCAGTTCTTC. The encoded protein is CASSLEAGLNEQFF.

J is TRBJ2-7 and V is TRBV7-2; 7 bases fit TRBD2. This CDR3 region has 11 residues. V lost 6 bases, J lost 7 bases, and 3 bases stayed unmatched. Germline V gene sequence: CDR1 SGHTA, CDR2 FQGNSA. In DNA form, the CDR3 reads TGTGCCAGCAGAAGGGGAGGGGAGCAGTACTTC. Residues: CASRRGGEQYF.

This chain links TRBV19 with TRBJ2-1, with D perhaps TRBD2 (6 bases). The germline CDR1 and CDR2 sequences are LNHDA and SQIVND (reference sequence). The CDR3 covers 14 residues. With 5 bases removed from V and 6 bases from J, the gap between germline ends came to 14 bases. CDR3 in DNA: TGTGCCAGTAGTTCCCTGACTAGGGTCAATGAGCAGTTCTTC. Amino acid sequence: CASSSLTRVNEQFF.

V and J are TRBV2 and TRBJ2-7; D may be TRBD2 (6 bases). V shed 4 bases and J shed 7 bases, with 20 bases lying between them. Germline V lookup: CDR1 SNHLY, CDR2 FYNNEI. The CDR3 has 15 amino acids. DNA for the CDR3: TGTGCCAGCAGTGGGACTACAACCTTTTTAGGAGAGCAGTACTTC. Its translation: CASSGTTTFLGEQYF.

This chain uses TRBV29-1 with TRBJ2-5; the D gene is possibly TRBD2 (5 bases). V lost 6 bases and J 2 bases, leaving 13 bases between the germline ends. The germline CDR1 and CDR2 sequences are SQVTM and ANQGSEA. The CDR3 extends over 13 amino acids. The CDR3 here is CSVGLMIQETQYF. CDR3 nucleotides: TGCAGCGTAGGACTGATGATTCAAGAGACCCAGTACTTC.

This chain links TRBV24-1 with TRBJ2-1; perhaps TRBD1 as D (5 bases). Germline CDR1 and CDR2: KGHDR and SFDVKD. The ends were cut back, 4 bases at V and 7 bases at J, with 13 bases in the middle. The CDR3 extends over 14 amino acids. The CDR3 DNA reads TGTGCCACCAGTGACACACGGACAAAAAATGAGCAGTTCTTC. Its protein is CATSDTRTKNEQFF.

The chain employs TRBV27 and TRBJ1-1; perhaps TRBD1 as D (5 bases). Germline V gene lookup returns CDR1 MNHEY and CDR2 SMNVEV (reference sequence). Trimming removed 5 bases at V and 5 bases at J, with 24 bases between. CDR3 length equals 17 residues. In DNA form, the CDR3 reads TGTGCCAGCAGTCCGGGGGTTTTGTGGGTGTTGAGAACTGAAGCTTTCTTT. As protein: CASSPGVLWVLRTEAFF.